These T cell receptor beta chains were read from a single sample in a study of T cell responses to AZD1222 COVID-19 vaccine. Some clones are missing from TCRdb's copy, which holds only in-frame ones; the method was immunoSEQ multiplex PCR. This repertoire shows 100,000 to 150,000 clones, approximately 92% found once; its top ten account for 1.1%. Sequenced material: peripheral blood, taken 28 days after the second AZD1222 dose. The receptors here all came from an adult who received the AZD1222 COVID-19 vaccine. CDR3s include the opening cysteine and the closing phenylalanine or tryptophan. Fields, in order: J gene, D gene, clone size, V gene, CDR3 protein, CDR3 DNA. D genes are given only for firm matches. Where a row states a size, it is once, few, many or the class of an expanded clone; other rows omit it.

TRBJ1-1,.,.,TRBV30,CAWSSRQGQGFF,TGTGCCTGGAGTTCAAGGCAGGGTCAAGGTTTCTTT
TRBJ1-2,.,.,TRBV3-1/TRBV3-2,CASSHVQAAYGYTF,TGTGCCAGCAGCCATGTCCAGGCGGCCTATGGCTACACCTTC
TRBJ2-1,TRBD2,.,TRBV14,CASSQEWDWREGGNEQFF,TGTGCCAGCAGCCAAGAGTGGGATTGGCGGGAGGGGGGCAATGAGCAGTTCTTC
TRBJ2-6,.,.,TRBV29-1,CSVASGANVLTF,TGCAGCGTCGCCTCTGGGGCCAACGTCCTGACTTTC
TRBJ2-7,TRBD1,.,TRBV5-1,CASRQTTGGAIYEQYF,TGCGCCAGCAGGCAGACCACAGGGGGCGCAATCTACGAGCAGTACTTC
TRBJ2-7,.,once,TRBV27,CASSLVPGLGEQYF,TGTGCCAGCAGTTTAGTTCCGGGTCTGGGGGAGCAGTACTTC
TRBJ1-5,.,.,TRBV19,CASSIDRTRGQPQHF,TGTGCCAGTAGTATAGACCGGACAAGAGGTCAGCCCCAGCATTTT
TRBJ2-3,.,.,TRBV7-2,CASSLGVGYGNTQYF,TGTGCCAGCAGCTTGGGCGTAGGGTACGGGAATACGCAGTATTTT
TRBJ1-2,.,.,TRBV27,CASSLYGGYGYTF,TGTGCCAGCAGTTTATACGGGGGCTATGGCTACACCTTC
TRBJ1-1,.,.,TRBV2,CASSERTVNTEAFF,TGTGCCAGCAGTGAACGTACAGTGAACACTGAAGCTTTCTTT
TRBJ1-1,TRBD1,.,TRBV28,CASSPQGENTEAFF,TGTGCCAGCAGCCCACAGGGGGAGAACACTGAAGCTTTCTTT
TRBJ2-7,TRBD2,.,TRBV2,CASSEGTSGPYEQYF,TGTGCCAGCAGTGAAGGTACTAGCGGACCCTACGAGCAGTACTTC
TRBJ2-5,.,few,TRBV9,CASSPLGRGEGETQYF,TGTGCCAGCAGCCCCTTAGGCAGGGGGGAAGGGGAGACCCAGTACTTC
TRBJ2-7,TRBD2,.,TRBV6-2/TRBV6-3,CASSGTSGVNEQYF,TGTGCCAGCAGTGGGACTAGCGGGGTCAACGAGCAGTACTTC
TRBJ2-5,.,.,TRBV27,CASMLTTRRTETQYF,TGTGCCAGCATGCTTACAACCAGGAGGACTGAGACCCAGTACTTC
TRBJ2-1,.,.,TRBV21-1,CASTRRAVRRIEQFF,TGTGCCAGCACCAGACGGGCCGTCAGGAGGATTGAGCAGTTCTTC
TRBJ2-5,TRBD2,.,TRBV7-3,CASSLMASGQETQYF,TGTGCCAGCAGCTTAATGGCTAGCGGGCAAGAGACCCAGTACTTC
TRBJ1-5,.,.,TRBV9,CASSPRAGVGQPQHF,TGTGCCAGCAGCCCCCGGGCAGGGGTGGGTCAGCCCCAGCATTTT
TRBJ1-4,.,.,TRBV7-6,CASSLTAGVNEKLFF,TGTGCCAGCAGCCTCACCGCGGGGGTTAATGAAAAACTGTTTTTT
TRBJ2-1,.,.,TRBV18,CASSGGLYNEQFF,TGTGCCAGCTCCGGTGGACTGTACAATGAGCAGTTCTTC
TRBJ2-1,TRBD2,.,TRBV24-1,CATSDRLAGVYEQFF,TGTGCCACCAGTGATAGACTAGCGGGGGTCTATGAGCAGTTCTTC
TRBJ2-7,.,.,TRBV6-5,CASSHNYEQYF,TGTGCCAGCAGTCATAACTACGAGCAGTACTTC
TRBJ2-7,TRBD2,.,TRBV4-1,CASIREPGLAGEQYF,TGCGCCAGCATCAGGGAGCCGGGACTAGCGGGGGAGCAGTACTTC
TRBJ1-4,.,.,TRBV18,CASSPGGGEKLFF,TGTGCCAGCTCACCTGGCGGGGGGGAAAAACTGTTTTTT
TRBJ2-2,TRBD1,few,TRBV7-2,CASSPGTGHTGELFF,TGTGCCAGCAGCCCCGGGACAGGGCACACCGGGGAGCTGTTTTTT
TRBJ1-1,.,.,TRBV5-1,CASSWGGADEAFF,TGCGCCAGCAGCTGGGGCGGGGCAGATGAAGCTTTCTTT
TRBJ1-6,.,.,TRBV5-5,CASSPSLFRDTRNSPLHF,TGTGCCAGCAGCCCATCCCTTTTTAGAGACACACGTAATTCACCCCTCCACTTT
TRBJ1-1,.,.,TRBV9,CASSTLNSGQAFF,TGTGCCAGCAGCACTTTGAACTCAGGGCAAGCTTTCTTT
TRBJ2-4,.,.,TRBV7-3,CASSASGGKAKNIQYF,TGTGCCAGCAGCGCCTCAGGGGGGAAGGCCAAAAACATTCAGTACTTC
TRBJ1-5,.,.,TRBV5-5,CASSLVGGGDNQPQHF,TGTGCCAGCAGCTTGGTGGGGGGAGGGGACAATCAGCCCCAGCATTTT
TRBJ1-4,TRBD1,.,TRBV10-1,CASSERGQGLEIPTNEKLFF,TGCGCCAGCAGTGAGAGGGGACAGGGCCTAGAGATCCCAACTAATGAAAAACTGTTTTTT
TRBJ1-2,.,once,TRBV12-3/TRBV12-4,CASSKDESRGYTF,TGTGCCAGCAGTAAAGACGAGTCGCGGGGCTACACCTTC
TRBJ1-1,.,.,TRBV6-6,CASSYTAANTEAFF,TGTGCCAGCAGTTACACGGCAGCGAACACTGAAGCTTTCTTT
TRBJ1-1,.,.,TRBV27,CASSFRGIAGTEAFF,TGTGCCAGCAGTTTTAGGGGGATCGCAGGGACTGAAGCTTTCTTT
TRBJ2-1,.,once,TRBV7-8,CASSLELLPRQNNEQFF,TGTGCCAGCAGCTTAGAACTGCTCCCCAGGCAGAACAATGAGCAGTTCTTC
TRBJ2-7,.,.,TRBV11-3,CASSLVGDSEQYF,TGTGCCAGCAGCTTAGTTGGGGACTCCGAGCAGTACTTC
TRBJ1-1,.,.,TRBV24-1,CATSRAENTEAFF,TGTGCCACCAGTAGGGCAGAGAACACTGAAGCTTTCTTT
TRBJ2-1,.,once,TRBV28,CAWGSRPLNEQFF,TGTGCCTGGGGGAGCCGCCCTCTAAATGAGCAGTTCTTC
TRBJ2-7,.,few,TRBV5-1,CASSLYASETYEQYF,TGCGCCAGCAGCTTGTACGCTAGCGAGACCTACGAGCAGTACTTC
TRBJ1-1,.,once,TRBV30,CAWSVTGAGTEAFF,TGTGCCTGGAGTGTTACGGGGGCGGGCACTGAAGCTTTCTTT
TRBJ2-5,.,.,TRBV11-3,CASSLEGGGGETQYF,TGTGCCAGCAGCTTAGAGGGGGGCGGAGGCGAGACCCAGTACTTC
TRBJ1-1,TRBD1,.,TRBV5-3,CARSLDRGHTEAFF,TGTGCCAGAAGCTTGGACAGGGGCCACACTGAAGCTTTCTTT
TRBJ1-6,.,.,TRBV12-3/TRBV12-4,CASSLLNSPLHF,TGTGCCAGCAGTTTATTAAATTCACCCCTCCACTTT
TRBJ2-3,TRBD2,.,TRBV9,CASSVVAGEGDTQYF,TGTGCCAGCAGCGTAGTAGCGGGAGAAGGGGATACGCAGTATTTT
TRBJ2-5,.,.,TRBV7-9,CASSLAGSSETQYF,TGTGCCAGCAGCTTAGCGGGTAGTTCGGAGACCCAGTACTTC
TRBJ1-4,TRBD1,.,TRBV7-7,CASSLGGGGSEKLFF,TGTGCCAGCAGCTTAGGAGGGGGCGGGAGTGAAAAACTGTTTTTT
TRBJ2-1,.,.,TRBV21-1,CASSSLGQGKSNEQFF,TGTGCCAGCAGCAGCCTTGGGCAGGGGAAATCTAATGAGCAGTTCTTC
TRBJ2-1,.,.,TRBV5-4,CASSPRRDLDWFF,TGTGCCAGCAGCCCACGTAGGGATTTGGATTGGTTCTTC
TRBJ2-3,.,.,TRBV5-4,CASSTSTDTQYF,TGTGCCAGCAGCACCTCCACAGATACGCAGTATTTT
TRBJ2-3,.,.,TRBV5-1,CASSPPTDTQYF,TGCGCCAGCAGCCCCCCCACAGATACGCAGTATTTT
TRBJ2-3,TRBD2,.,TRBV20-1,CSASGAGVSTDTQYF,TGCAGTGCTAGTGGCGCGGGGGTTAGCACAGATACGCAGTATTTT
TRBJ1-4,.,.,TRBV2,CASKWAANEKLFF,TGTGCCAGCAAATGGGCAGCTAATGAAAAACTGTTTTTT
TRBJ2-4,TRBD2,.,TRBV7-9,CASSYGLAGGPNIQYF,TGTGCCAGCAGCTACGGACTAGCGGGAGGGCCAAACATTCAGTACTTC
TRBJ2-2,TRBD1,once,TRBV10-3,CAIPGQANTGELFF,TGTGCCATTCCGGGACAGGCGAACACCGGGGAGCTGTTTTTT
TRBJ2-5,.,.,TRBV6-5,CASSYGPQGRETQYF,TGTGCCAGCAGTTACGGGCCACAGGGCCGGGAGACCCAGTACTTC
TRBJ1-1,.,.,TRBV7-8,CASSPTRRRANTEAFF,TGTGCCAGCAGTCCCACCCGGCGCAGGGCGAACACTGAAGCTTTCTTT
TRBJ1-3,.,.,TRBV10-3,CAISESQGITGNTIYF,TGTGCCATCAGTGAGTCTCAGGGGATCACTGGAAACACCATATATTTT
TRBJ1-1,TRBD1,once,TRBV6-5,CASSYDRGRTEAFF,TGTGCCAGCAGTTACGACAGGGGGCGAACTGAAGCTTTCTTT
TRBJ2-3,TRBD2,.,TRBV6-6,CATKREMADTQYF,TGTGCCACCAAGCGGGAGATGGCAGATACGCAGTATTTT